This T cell receptor (beta chain) comes out of a study of Graves' ophthalmopathy and Graves' hyperthyroidism. RNA transcripts provided the template for amplifying TCR beta CDR3 regions. An opening RT-PCR round employed HTBI primers and preceded a second-round multiplex PCR. Via MiXCR, TCRdb re-called the multiplex PCR reads, giving one row per CDR3 protein. The profile shows 300,000 to 500,000 distinct CDR3 sequences, 15% of them singletons. From germline, CDR1 is MNHNS and CDR2 SASEGT. The CDR3 spans 14 residues. Trimming removed 1 base at V and 3 bases at J, with 6 bases between. This clonotype appeared a single time.

The chain recombines TRBV6-1 with TRBJ2-2; D unclear. The sample taken for sequencing was peripheral blood. The TCR comes from a woman younger than 35 with stable Graves' hyperthyroidism. CDR3 residues: CASSEGDHTGELFF. The CDR3 nucleotides read TGTGCCAGCAGTGAAGGCGACCACACCGGGGAGCTGTTTTTT.